A single sample is the source of the 27 T cell receptor beta chains below, sequenced in a study of Tregs in tolerant kidney transplant recipients. TCRdb's copy holds only in-frame clones and misses some; the assay was immunoSEQ multiplex PCR. The sample lists tens of thousands of clones; more than 90% were seen once. Sequenced: CD8+ T cells from blood. The receptors stem from a human donor in good health.

The chain links TRBV9 to TRBJ1-1; no firm D call. The CDR3 spans 13 residues. Trimming shortened V by 0 bases and J by 2 bases, and 5 bases separated the two germline ends. Germline V CDR1 and CDR2: SGDLS, YYNGEE. The CDR3 DNA sequence: TGTGCCAGCAGCGTAGTAGTAAACACTGAAGCTTTCTTT. Protein product: CASSVVVNTEAFF.

This chain uses TRBV27 with TRBJ2-1; 7 bases fit TRBD1. The germline gives CDR1 MNHEY, CDR2 SMNVEV (reference sequence). V shed 5 bases and J 1 base; nucleotides not matched to a gene: 8. The CDR3 extends over 16 amino acids. Here the CDR3 DNA reads TGTGCCAGCAGTCCCCTTGTCAGGGGGTCCTACAATGAGCAGTTCTTC. Its translation: CASSPLVRGSYNEQFF.

The chain links TRBV5-6 to TRBJ1-2, with D uncertain. The CDR3 spans 11 residues. Germline V gene lookup returns CDR1 SGHDT and CDR2 YYEEEE. Deletions cut 3 bases from V and 7 bases from J, with 7 bases between. The CDR3 nucleotides read TGTGCCAGCAGCTATCAAGGTGGCTACACCTTC. Translated, it gives CASSYQGGYTF.

This sequence joins TRBV7-6 and TRBJ2-7; 8 nucleotides match TRBD2. The CDR3 extends over 17 amino acids. The germline V gene encodes CDR1 SGHVS and CDR2 FNYEAQ. The junction had 14 bases not matched to a gene; V was cut back by 7 bases and J by 0 bases. The CDR3, as DNA: TGTGCCAGCACCGAAAACTTAGCGGGATCGAGCTCCTACGAGCAGTACTTC. As protein: CASTENLAGSSSYEQYF.

The chain is built from TRBV27 and TRBJ2-7; 11 nucleotides agree with TRBD1. Germline CDR1 reads MNHEY; CDR2 reads SMNVEV (reference sequence). This CDR3 is built from 15 residues. The V segment lost 5 bases and the J segment 5 bases; nucleotides outside the gene matches: 8. The CDR3 reads CASSPTKDRGHEQYF. The CDR3 nucleotides are TGTGCCAGCAGTCCCACCAAGGACAGGGGGCACGAGCAGTACTTC.

The V gene is TRBV5-1, the J gene TRBJ1-1; 7 nucleotides match TRBD1. The CDR3 has 12 amino acids. With V trimmed by 6 bases and J by 6 bases, 5 bases remained unmatched. CDR1 and CDR2 (germline): SGHRS, YFSETQ. The CDR3 is CASIGQGAEAFF. CDR3 coding DNA: TGCGCCAGCATCGGGCAGGGGGCTGAAGCTTTCTTT. Drawing the rest from reference TRBV5-1 and TRBJ1-1, the complete variable domain is KAGVTQTPRYLIKTRGQQVTLSCSPISGHRSVSWYQQTPGQGLQFLFEYFSETQRNKGNFPGRFSGRQFSNSRSEMNVSTLELGDSALYLCASIGQGAEAFFGQGTRLTVV.

The chain is built from TRBV7-9 and TRBJ2-5, with 8 positions matching TRBD2. The CDR3 length is 15 residues. The ends lost 4 bases at V and 4 bases at J; junction bases unmatched: 8. Germline V gene data show CDR1 as SEHNR and CDR2 as FQNEAQ (reference sequence). The CDR3, as DNA: TGTGCCAGCAGCTGGCCGGGGACTAGTGGAGAGACCCAGTACTTC. Translating gives CASSWPGTSGETQYF.

The chain employs TRBV2 and TRBJ2-3; D is perhaps TRBD2 (6 bases). The germline V gene has CDR1 SNHLY and CDR2 FYNNEI. The CDR3 consists of 15 residues. V lost 6 bases and J lost 0, with 13 bases in between. CDR3 DNA sequence: TGTGCCAGCAGCGCACTTAGCGGTAGCACAGATACGCAGTATTTT. It yields the protein CASSALSGSTDTQYF.

The chain carries TRBV6-6 and TRBJ1-1; the D is unclear. The CDR3 extends over 13 amino acids. Deletions cut 2 bases from V and 0 bases from J, with 4 bases between. Germline V gene sequence: CDR1 MNHNY, CDR2 SVGAGI (reference sequence). CDR3 coding DNA: TGTGCCAGCAGTTACCTCATGAACACTGAAGCTTTCTTT. Its translation: CASSYLMNTEAFF.

The chain joins TRBV19 to TRBJ2-1; 9 nucleotides line up with TRBD1. The CDR3 is 14 amino acids. Germline V lookup: CDR1 LNHDA, CDR2 SQIVND (reference sequence). Trimming took 6 bases from V and 6 from J; bases not matched to a gene: 6. In nucleotides, the CDR3 is TGTGCCAGTAGAGTGACAGGGGGGGCCAATGAGCAGTTCTTC. It yields the protein CASRVTGGANEQFF.

The chain couples TRBV6-5 to TRBJ1-2, with D unclear. Between the trimmed V and J ends, which lost 5 bases and 5 bases, there was a span of 15 bases. CDR3 length equals 14 residues. Germline lookup yields CDR1 MNHEY and CDR2 SVGAGI. In DNA form, the CDR3 reads TGTGCCAGCAGTCCCTGGGAGGCTACTTATGGCTACACCTTC. It codes for CASSPWEATYGYTF.

The sample holds one count of this clone. This chain uses TRBV2 with TRBJ2-2; D perhaps matches TRBD1 (5 bases). CDR1 and CDR2 (germline): SNHLY, FYNNEI. The germline V and J ends were trimmed by 6 bases and 4 bases, with 6 bases remaining between them. CDR3 length: 12 residues. The DNA of the CDR3 is TGTGCCAGCAGGGACACCACCGGGGAGCTGTTTTTT. This encodes CASRDTTGELFF.

The CDR3 nucleotides are TGTGCCAGCAGTGGTGGGGACACCGGGGAGCTGTTTTTT. Its translation is CASSGGDTGELFF. The chain uses TRBV2 and TRBJ2-2, with no clear D. Germline V CDR1 and CDR2: SNHLY, FYNNEI. This CDR3 region has 13 residues. The V gene lost 4 bases and the J gene lost 3 bases, with 6 bases spanning the gap.

The chain uses TRBV19 and TRBJ2-7; 8 nucleotides agree with TRBD1. Per germline, CDR1 LNHDA and CDR2 SQIVND (reference sequence). The CDR3 contains 13 residues. V dropped 9 bases and J dropped 4; count of bases not matched to a gene: 8. The CDR3 here is CASRDRNHYEQYF. CDR3 nucleotides: TGTGCCAGCCGGGACAGGAATCATTACGAGCAGTACTTC.

V is TRBV7-8 and J is TRBJ2-1; D perhaps matches TRBD2 (5 bases). The V end lost 4 bases, the J end lost 0 bases, and 10 bases lay between the germline ends. Germline CDR1 is SGHVS and CDR2 is FQNEAQ. The CDR3 is 15 residues long. Here the CDR3 DNA reads TGTGCCAGCAGCTCGGCAGCGGTCTCCTACAATGAGCAGTTCTTC. It translates to CASSSAAVSYNEQFF.

The chain has TRBV6-5 and TRBJ2-5; TRBD2 might be the D (6 bases). V shed 2 bases and J shed 3 bases, with 10 bases lying between them. Germline assignment: CDR1 MNHEY and CDR2 SVGAGI. There are 14 residues in the CDR3. CDR3 sequence reads: CASSYGWEEETQYF. The CDR3 DNA reads as TGTGCCAGCAGTTACGGTTGGGAGGAAGAGACCCAGTACTTC.

This clone was seen only once. The genes are TRBV27 and TRBJ1-5; D is perhaps TRBD1 (6 bases). The V end was cut by 3 bases, the J end by 4 bases, with 13 bases between. Germline V lookup: CDR1 MNHEY, CDR2 SMNVEV (reference sequence). The CDR3 totals 15 residues. The CDR3 region is CASSFLGAANQPQHF. CDR3 bases: TGTGCCAGCAGTTTTTTGGGGGCAGCAAATCAGCCCCAGCATTTT.

This chain uses TRBV5-3 with TRBJ1-4; perhaps TRBD1 as D (6 bases). TRBV5-3 is labeled an ORF, and its function is uncertain. V was pared by 0 bases and J by 0 bases, with 15 bases between. The CDR3 sequence is 18 residues long. CDR3 sequence reads: CARSLGCGGLATNEKLFF. The CDR3 DNA follows: TGTGCCAGAAGCTTGGGATGCGGGGGGCTTGCAACTAATGAAAAACTGTTTTTT.

The chain uses TRBV27 and TRBJ2-7; TRBD1 is a possible D gene (5 bases). Trimming pared 2 bases from V and 9 bases from J, leaving 20 bases between. Germline V lookup: CDR1 MNHEY, CDR2 SMNVEV (reference sequence). The CDR3 sequence is 15 residues long. CDR3 loop: CASSLIDGRALGQYF. CDR3 sequence (DNA): TGTGCCAGCAGTTTAATCGACGGCAGGGCCCTAGGGCAGTACTTC.

This sequence joins TRBV2 and TRBJ2-1, with 11 bases identical to TRBD1. This CDR3 is 19 amino acids long. J was trimmed by 4 bases and V by 0 bases; bases with no gene match: 11. CDR1 is SNHLY and CDR2 is FYNNEI in the germline V gene. The CDR3 DNA reads as TGTGCCAGCAGTGAAGCGGTCCCGGGACAGGGGGGTCCTTACAATGAGCAGTTCTTC. Protein product: CASSEAVPGQGGPYNEQFF.

The rearrangement joins TRBV5-1 to TRBJ2-7; D not resolved. Germline V gives CDR1 SGHRS, CDR2 YFSETQ. This CDR3 has 15 residues. V dropped 1 base and J dropped 2 bases, with 13 bases sitting between them. CDR3 loop: CASSLRHNLAYEQYF. The CDR3 coding sequence is TGCGCCAGCAGCTTGCGACATAATCTCGCCTACGAGCAGTACTTC.

V is TRBV11-2 and J is TRBJ2-2, with TRBD2 as a possible D gene (6 bases). The CDR3 covers 16 residues. Trimming pared 2 bases from V and 4 bases from J, leaving 14 bases between. Germline CDR1 and CDR2: SGHAT and FQNNGV. DNA for the CDR3: TGTGCCAGCAGCTTATCTGGCGGGATGGGCACCGGGGAGCTGTTTTTT. It encodes CASSLSGGMGTGELFF.

This chain links TRBV30 with TRBJ2-1; D call uncertain. The CDR3 is made up of 15 amino acids. Germline V gene lookup returns CDR1 GTSNPN and CDR2 SVGIG (reference sequence). V lost 0 bases and J 0 bases, leaving 9 bases between the germline ends. The CDR3 is CAWSVIAASYNEQFF. The CDR3 bases are TGTGCCTGGAGTGTAATAGCTGCCTCCTACAATGAGCAGTTCTTC.

V gene TRBV7-9 combines with J gene TRBJ2-1, with D tentatively TRBD2 (6 bases). Germline CDR1 and CDR2: SEHNR and FQNEAQ (reference sequence). This CDR3 has 16 residues. Trimming cost V 5 bases and J 3 bases, with 17 bases left between them. The CDR3 loop reads CASSDYSAGLYNEQFF. CDR3 sequence (DNA): TGTGCCAGCAGCGATTACTCTGCGGGGCTCTACAATGAGCAGTTCTTC.

The chain combines TRBV6-1 with TRBJ2-5; possibly TRBD1 or TRBD2 for D (5 bases each). V was clipped by 0 bases and J by 11 bases, with 22 bases between them. This CDR3 has 16 amino acids. Germline lookup yields CDR1 MNHNS and CDR2 SASEGT. The CDR3 is CASSEAGGTGVGEQYF. The DNA of the CDR3 is TGTGCCAGCAGTGAAGCAGGCGGAACAGGTGTTGGGGAGCAGTACTTC.

J is TRBJ2-5 and V is TRBV5-4, with a possible D match to TRBD2 (6 bases). With the DNA end fitting TRBJ2-7 better, the J assignment may be wrong. Germline loops: CDR1 SGHNT, CDR2 YYREEE (reference sequence). This CDR3 has 16 amino acids. CDR3 loop: CASSLAGTEDSYEQYF. CDR3 sequence (DNA): TGTGCCAGCAGCTTGGCCGGGACTGAGGATTCCTACGAGCAGTACTTC.

The chain is built from TRBV15 and TRBJ2-5; 8 bases align to TRBD2. Germline-derived CDR1 and CDR2 are LNHNV and YYDKDF (reference sequence). The CDR3 is 13 amino acids. Losses at the gene ends were 5 bases for V and 3 bases for J; bases not matched to a gene: 2. CDR3 DNA sequence: TGTGCCACCAGCCGTAGCGGGGAAGAGACCCAGTACTTC. It is translated as CATSRSGEETQYF.